This T cell receptor beta chain was observed in a study of T cells in Graves' hyperthyroidism and ophthalmopathy. This clonotype was observed at least ten times. Uncontrolled infection, other autoimmune disease, pregnancy or lactation disqualified patients from enrolment. Diagnoses rested on clinical symptoms, serum thyroxine and TRAb, thyroid ultrasound and orbital computed tomography. Researchers amplified the TCR beta CDR3 regions from RNA transcripts. The TCR CDR3 was amplified in a first-round RT-PCR using the HTBI primer set. TCRdb reprocessed the multiplex PCR reads via MiXCR and lists one record per CDR3 protein. Counted here are approximately 400,000 distinct CDR3 sequences, roughly 14% occurring once; the ten biggest clones make up 25% to 35%. Germline V gene lookup returns CDR1 MNHNS and CDR2 SASEGT. This CDR3 contains 16 residues.

The sequenced sample was blood. The clonotype comes from a young woman with Graves' hyperthyroidism that later progressed to Graves' ophthalmopathy. The gene calls are TRBV6-1 and TRBJ2-1, with 8 bases lining up with TRBD2. CDR3: CATREGRDDSYNEQFF. CDR3 DNA sequence: TGTGCTACCCGGGAGGGGCGGGACGACTCCTACAATGAGCAGTTCTTC.